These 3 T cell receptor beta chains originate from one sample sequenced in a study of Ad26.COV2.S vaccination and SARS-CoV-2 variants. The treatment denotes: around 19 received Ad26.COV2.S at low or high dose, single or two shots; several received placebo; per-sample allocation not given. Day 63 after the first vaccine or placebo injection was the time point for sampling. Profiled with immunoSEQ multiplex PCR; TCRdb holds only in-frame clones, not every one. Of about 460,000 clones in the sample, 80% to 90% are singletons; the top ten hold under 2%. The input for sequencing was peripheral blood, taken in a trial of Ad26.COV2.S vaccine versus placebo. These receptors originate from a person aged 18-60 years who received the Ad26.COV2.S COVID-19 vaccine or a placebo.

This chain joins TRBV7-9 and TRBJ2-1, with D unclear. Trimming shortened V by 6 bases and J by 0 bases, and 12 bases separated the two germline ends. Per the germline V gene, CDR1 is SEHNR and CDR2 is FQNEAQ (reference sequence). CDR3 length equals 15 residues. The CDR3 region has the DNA TGTGCCAGCAGTTTTTTAGGAAGCTCCTACAATGAGCAGTTCTTC. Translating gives CASSFLGSSYNEQFF. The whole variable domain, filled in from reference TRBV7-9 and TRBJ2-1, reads DTGVSQNPRHKITKRGQNVTFRCDPISEHNRLYWYRQTLGQGPEFLTYFQNEAQLEKSRLLSDRFSAERPKGSFSTLEIQRTEQGDSAMYLCASSFLGSSYNEQFFGPGTRLTVL.

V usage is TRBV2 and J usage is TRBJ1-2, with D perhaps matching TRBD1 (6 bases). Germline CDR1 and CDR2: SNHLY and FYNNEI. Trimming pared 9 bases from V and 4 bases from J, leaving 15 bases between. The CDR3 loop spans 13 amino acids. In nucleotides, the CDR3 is TGTGCCAGAGCCCCGACAGGATCCTATGGCTACACCTTC. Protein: CARAPTGSYGYTF.

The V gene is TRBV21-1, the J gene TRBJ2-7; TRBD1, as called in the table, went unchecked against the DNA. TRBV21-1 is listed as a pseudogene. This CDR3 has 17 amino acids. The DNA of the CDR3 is TGTGCCAGCAGCAAAGGGAAAGAGGACAGCTCTTACTACGAGCAGTACTTC. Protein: CASSKGKEDSSYYEQYF.